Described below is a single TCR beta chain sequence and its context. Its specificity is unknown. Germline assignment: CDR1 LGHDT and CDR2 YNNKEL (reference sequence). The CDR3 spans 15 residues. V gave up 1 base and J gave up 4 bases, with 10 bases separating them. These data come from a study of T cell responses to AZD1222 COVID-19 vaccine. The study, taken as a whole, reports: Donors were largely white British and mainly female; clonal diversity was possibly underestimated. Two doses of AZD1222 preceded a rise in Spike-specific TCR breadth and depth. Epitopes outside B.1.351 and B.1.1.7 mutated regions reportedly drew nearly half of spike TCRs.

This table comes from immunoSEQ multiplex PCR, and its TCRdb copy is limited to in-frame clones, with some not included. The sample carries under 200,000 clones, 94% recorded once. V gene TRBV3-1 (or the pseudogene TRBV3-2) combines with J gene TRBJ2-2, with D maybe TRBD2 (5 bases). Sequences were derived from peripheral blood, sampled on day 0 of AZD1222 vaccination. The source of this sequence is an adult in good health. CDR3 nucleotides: TGTGCCAGCAGCCAAGTGCGGACTCTCACCGGGGAGCTGTTTTTT. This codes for CASSQVRTLTGELFF.